This TCR beta chain originates from a study of T cells expressing NK-cell markers. Study in general: It was sorted CD3+CD56-NKG2C+, CD3+CD56+NKG2C- and CD3+CD56+NKG2C+ T cells that provided the TCR beta repertoires.

TCRdb reprocessed the 5' RACE reads; each CDR3 protein has one entry and no DNA is given. The sample's table shows about 550,000 distinct CDR3 sequences. Germline V gene sequence: CDR1 SGHRS, CDR2 YFSETQ. CDR3 size: 15 residues. Sequenced material: blood T cells: a sorted CD56 or NKG2C T cell subset, CD4+ or CD8+ T cells, or bulk PBMC T cells (not recorded which). The chain employs TRBV5-1 and TRBJ1-1. The TCR comes from a man between 18 and 35 years old in good health. CDR3: CASSWTRGGKTEAFF.